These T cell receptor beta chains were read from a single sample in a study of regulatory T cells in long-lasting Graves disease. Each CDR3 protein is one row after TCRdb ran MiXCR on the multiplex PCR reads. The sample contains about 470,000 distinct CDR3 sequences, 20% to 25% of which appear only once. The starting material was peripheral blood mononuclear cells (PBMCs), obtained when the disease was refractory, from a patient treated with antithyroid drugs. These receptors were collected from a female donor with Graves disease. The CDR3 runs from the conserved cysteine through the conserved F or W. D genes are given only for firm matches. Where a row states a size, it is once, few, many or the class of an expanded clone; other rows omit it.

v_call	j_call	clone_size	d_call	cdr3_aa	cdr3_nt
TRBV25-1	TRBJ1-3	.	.	CASSDAVHSGNTIYF	TGTGCCAGCAGTGACGCGGTCCACTCTGGAAACACCATATATTTT
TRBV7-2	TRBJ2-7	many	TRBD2	CASSHPTSGSYEQYF	TGTGCCAGCAGCCACCCGACTAGCGGGAGCTACGAGCAGTACTTC
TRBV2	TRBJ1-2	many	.	CASSEGGDGYTF	TGTGCCAGCAGTGAGGGAGGGGATGGCTACACCTTC
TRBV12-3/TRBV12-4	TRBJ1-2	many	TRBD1	CASRDRENYDYTF	TGTGCCAGCAGGGACAGGGAGAACTATGACTACACCTTC
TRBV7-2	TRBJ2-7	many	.	CASSLAGQGISYEQYF	TGTGCCAGCAGCTTAGCGGGCCAGGGGATCTCCTACGAGCAGTACTTC
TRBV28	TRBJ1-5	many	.	CASLDPFNPQHF	TGTGCCAGCCTGGACCCCTTCAATCCCCAGCATTTT
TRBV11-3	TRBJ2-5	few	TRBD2	CASSLREGSLQTQYF	TGTGCCAGCAGCTTAAGGGAGGGTAGCTTGCAGACCCAGTACTTC
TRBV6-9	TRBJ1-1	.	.	CASSYPAWTDVMNTEAFF	TGTGCCAGCAGTTATCCGGCTTGGACAGACGTTATGAACACTGAAGCTTTCTTT
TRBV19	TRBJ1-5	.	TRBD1	CASSTLPDRGAWNQPQHF	TGTGCCAGTAGTACCCTCCCTGACAGGGGGGCTTGGAATCAGCCCCAGCATTTT
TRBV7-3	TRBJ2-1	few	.	CASSSAHFGEQFF	TGTGCCAGCAGCTCAGCCCACTTCGGTGAGCAGTTCTTC
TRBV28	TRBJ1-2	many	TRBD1	CASSLGTGGAIGYTF	TGTGCCAGCAGTTTAGGGACAGGGGGCGCTATTGGCTACACCTTC
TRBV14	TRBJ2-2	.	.	CASSLFQGSTGELFF	TGTGCCAGCAGCCTTTTCCAGGGCAGCACCGGGGAGCTGTTTTTT
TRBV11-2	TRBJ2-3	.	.	CASSPPGTDTQYF	TGTGCCAGCAGCCCCCCAGGGACAGATACGCAGTATTTT
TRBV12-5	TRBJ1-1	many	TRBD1	CASGLVWDSSAVNTEAFF	TGTGCTAGTGGTTTGGTATGGGACAGCTCCGCGGTGAACACTGAAGCTTTCTTT
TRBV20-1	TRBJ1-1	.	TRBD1	CSANTGGIEAFF	TGCAGTGCTAATACAGGGGGTATTGAAGCTTTCTTT
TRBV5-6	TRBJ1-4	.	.	CASSVQSNEKLFF	TGTGCCAGCAGCGTCCAGTCTAATGAAAAACTGTTTTTT
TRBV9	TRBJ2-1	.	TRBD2	CASSPPAGLAFNEQFF	TGTGCCAGCAGCCCACCCGCGGGACTAGCCTTCAATGAGCAGTTCTTC
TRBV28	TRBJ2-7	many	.	CASSLGHEQYF	TGTGCCAGCAGTTTGGGGCACGAGCAGTACTTC
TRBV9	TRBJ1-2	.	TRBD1	CASSPGQGPNGYTF	TGTGCCAGCAGCCCGGGACAGGGCCCAAATGGCTACACCTTC
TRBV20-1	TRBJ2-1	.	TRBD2	CSARDPGLAGGPGSSYNEQFF	TGCAGTGCTAGAGATCCTGGTCTAGCGGGAGGGCCTGGGAGCTCCTACAATGAGCAGTTCTTC
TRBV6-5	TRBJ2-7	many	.	CASSYSTAGDPYEQYF	TGTGCCAGCAGTTACTCGACGGCAGGGGATCCCTACGAGCAGTACTTC
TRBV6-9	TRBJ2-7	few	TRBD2	CASSYLSPGLAGSSSYEQYF	TGTGCCAGCAGTTACTTAAGTCCAGGACTAGCGGGTTCGAGCTCCTACGAGCAGTACTTC
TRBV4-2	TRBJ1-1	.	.	CASSQAGENTEAFF	TGTGCCAGCAGCCAAGCGGGGGAGAACACTGAAGCTTTCTTT
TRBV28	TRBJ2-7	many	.	CASSFLPGQPYEQYF	TGTGCCAGCAGTTTTTTACCAGGGCAGCCCTACGAGCAGTACTTC